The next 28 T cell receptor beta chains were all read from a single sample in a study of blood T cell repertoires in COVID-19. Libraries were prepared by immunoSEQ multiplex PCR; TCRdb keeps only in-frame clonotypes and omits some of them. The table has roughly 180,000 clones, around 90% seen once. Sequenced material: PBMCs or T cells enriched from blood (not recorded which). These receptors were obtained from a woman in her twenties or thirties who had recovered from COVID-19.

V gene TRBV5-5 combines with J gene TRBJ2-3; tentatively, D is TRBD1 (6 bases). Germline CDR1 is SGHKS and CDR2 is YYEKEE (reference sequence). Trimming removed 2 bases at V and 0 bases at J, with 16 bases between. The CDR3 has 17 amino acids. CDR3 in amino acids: CASSFKGTHHSTDTQYF. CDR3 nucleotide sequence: TGTGCCAGCAGCTTTAAAGGGACACACCACAGCACAGATACGCAGTATTTT.

The CDR3 nucleotides read TGTGCCAGCTCACCGGGGCCCAGGGGGGACCATAGCAATCAGCCCCAGCATTTT. Encoded protein: CASSPGPRGDHSNQPQHF. The J gene is TRBJ1-5, the V gene TRBV18, with 7 bases matching TRBD1. CDR1 is KGHSH and CDR2 is LQKENI in the germline V gene. The CDR3 runs 18 residues. Trimming at V came to 3 bases and at J to 0 bases, leaving 11 bases not matched to a gene. Looking up the rest from reference TRBV18 and TRBJ1-5 gives the full variable domain: NAGVMQNPRHLVRRRGQEARLRCSPMKGHSHVYWYRQLPEEGLKFMVYLQKENIIDESGMPKERFSAEFPKEGPSILRIQQVVRGDSAAYFCASSPGPRGDHSNQPQHFGDGTRLSIL.

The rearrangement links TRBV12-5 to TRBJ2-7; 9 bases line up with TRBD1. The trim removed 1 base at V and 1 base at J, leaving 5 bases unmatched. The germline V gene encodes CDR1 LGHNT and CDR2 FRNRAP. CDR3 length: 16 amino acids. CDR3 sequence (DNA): TGTGCTAGTGGTTTGGGCCCCGGGACAGGGTCCTACGAGCAGTACTTC. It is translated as CASGLGPGTGSYEQYF.

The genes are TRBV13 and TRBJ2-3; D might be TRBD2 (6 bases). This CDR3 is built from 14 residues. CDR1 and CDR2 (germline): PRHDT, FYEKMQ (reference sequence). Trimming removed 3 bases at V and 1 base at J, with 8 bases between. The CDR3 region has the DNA TGTGCCAGCAGCTTTCAGCGGGGCACAGATACGCAGTATTTT. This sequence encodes CASSFQRGTDTQYF.

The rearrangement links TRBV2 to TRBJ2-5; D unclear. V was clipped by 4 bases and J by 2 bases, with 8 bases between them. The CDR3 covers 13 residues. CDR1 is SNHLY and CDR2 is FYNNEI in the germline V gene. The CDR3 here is CASSVESQETQYF. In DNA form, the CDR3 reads TGTGCCAGCAGTGTGGAGTCACAAGAGACCCAGTACTTC.

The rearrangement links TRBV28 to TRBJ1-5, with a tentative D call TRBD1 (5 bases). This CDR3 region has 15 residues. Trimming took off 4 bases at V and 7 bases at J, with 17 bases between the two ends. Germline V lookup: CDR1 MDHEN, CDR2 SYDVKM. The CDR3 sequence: CASSSSSGGGQPQHF. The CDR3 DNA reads TGTGCCAGCAGTTCCTCCTCGGGGGGAGGACAGCCCCAGCATTTT.

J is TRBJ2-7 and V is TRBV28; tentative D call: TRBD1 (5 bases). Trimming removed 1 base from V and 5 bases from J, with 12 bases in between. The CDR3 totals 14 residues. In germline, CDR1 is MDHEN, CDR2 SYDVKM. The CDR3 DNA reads TGTGCCAGCAGTTTATTCTCAGGGTTCAACGAGCAGTACTTC. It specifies CASSLFSGFNEQYF.

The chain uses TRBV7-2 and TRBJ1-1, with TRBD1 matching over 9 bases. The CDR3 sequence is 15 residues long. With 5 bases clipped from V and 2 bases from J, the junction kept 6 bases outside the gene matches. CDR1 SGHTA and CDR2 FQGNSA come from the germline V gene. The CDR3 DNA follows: TGTGCCAGCAGCCCGCGGACAGGGGCTAACACTGAAGCTTTCTTT. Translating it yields CASSPRTGANTEAFF.

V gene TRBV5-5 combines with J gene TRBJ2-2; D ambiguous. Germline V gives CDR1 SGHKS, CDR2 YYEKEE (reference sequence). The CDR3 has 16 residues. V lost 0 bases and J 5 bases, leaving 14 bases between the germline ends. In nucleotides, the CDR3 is TGTGCCAGCAGCTTGGAGGTCAGGCGCCGGACCGGGGAGCTGTTTTTT. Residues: CASSLEVRRRTGELFF.

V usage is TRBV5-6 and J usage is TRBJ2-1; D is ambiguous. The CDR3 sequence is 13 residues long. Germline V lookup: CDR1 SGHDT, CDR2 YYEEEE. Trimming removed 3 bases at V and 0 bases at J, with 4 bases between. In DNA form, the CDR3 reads TGTGCCAGCAGCTGGAGCTCCTACAATGAGCAGTTCTTC. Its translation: CASSWSSYNEQFF.

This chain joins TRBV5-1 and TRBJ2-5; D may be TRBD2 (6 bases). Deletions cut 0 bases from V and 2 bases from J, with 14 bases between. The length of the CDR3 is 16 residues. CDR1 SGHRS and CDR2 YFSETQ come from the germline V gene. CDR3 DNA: TGCGCCAGCAGCTTGGTGACCGGGGGAGAACAAGAGACCCAGTACTTC. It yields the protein CASSLVTGGEQETQYF.

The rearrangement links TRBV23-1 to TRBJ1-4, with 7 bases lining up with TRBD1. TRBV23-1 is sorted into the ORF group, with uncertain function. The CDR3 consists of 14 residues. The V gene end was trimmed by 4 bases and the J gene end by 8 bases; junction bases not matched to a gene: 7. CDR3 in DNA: TGCGCCAGCAGTCCACAGGGGTTCGGGGAAAAACTGTTTTTT. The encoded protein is CASSPQGFGEKLFF.

In DNA, the CDR3 is TGTGCCAGTAGTACAGGGACAGGGAATCAGCCCCAGCATTTT. This encodes CASSTGTGNQPQHF. The chain has TRBV19 and TRBJ1-5; 9 bases are shared with TRBD1. With V trimmed by 4 bases and J by 4 bases, 2 bases remained unmatched. Germline assignment: CDR1 LNHDA and CDR2 SQIVND (reference sequence). This CDR3 contains 14 residues.

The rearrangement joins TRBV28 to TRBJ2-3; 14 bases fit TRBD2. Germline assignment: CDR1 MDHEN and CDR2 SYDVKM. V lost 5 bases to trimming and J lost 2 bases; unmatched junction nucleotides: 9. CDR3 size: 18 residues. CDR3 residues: CASSPAGGLAGDTDTQYF. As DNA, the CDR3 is TGTGCCAGCAGTCCTGCCGGGGGACTAGCGGGGGACACAGATACGCAGTATTTT.

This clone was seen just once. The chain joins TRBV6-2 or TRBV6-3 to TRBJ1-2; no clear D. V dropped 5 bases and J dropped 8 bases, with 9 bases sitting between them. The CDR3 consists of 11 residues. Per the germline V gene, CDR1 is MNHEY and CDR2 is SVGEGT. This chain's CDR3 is CASSMAWGYTF. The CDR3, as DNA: TGTGCCAGCAGTATGGCCTGGGGCTACACCTTC.

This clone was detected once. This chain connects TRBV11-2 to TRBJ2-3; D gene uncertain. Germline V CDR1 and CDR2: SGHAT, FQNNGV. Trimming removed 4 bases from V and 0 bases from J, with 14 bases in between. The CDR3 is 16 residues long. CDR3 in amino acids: CASSSAQRSSTDTQYF. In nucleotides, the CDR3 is TGTGCCAGCAGCTCCGCACAGAGATCTAGCACAGATACGCAGTATTTT.

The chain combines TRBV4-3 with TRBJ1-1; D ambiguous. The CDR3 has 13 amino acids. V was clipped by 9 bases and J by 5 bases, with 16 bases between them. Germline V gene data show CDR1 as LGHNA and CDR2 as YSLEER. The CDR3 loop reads CASREGRRTEAFF. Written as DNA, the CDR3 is TGCGCCAGTCGCGAGGGTCGGCGAACTGAAGCTTTCTTT.

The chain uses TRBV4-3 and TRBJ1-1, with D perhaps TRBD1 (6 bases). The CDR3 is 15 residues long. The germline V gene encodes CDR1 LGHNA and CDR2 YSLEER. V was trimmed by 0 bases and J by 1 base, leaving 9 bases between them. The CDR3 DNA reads TGCGCCAGCAGCCAAGATAGCAGGGGGAACACTGAAGCTTTCTTT. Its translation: CASSQDSRGNTEAFF.

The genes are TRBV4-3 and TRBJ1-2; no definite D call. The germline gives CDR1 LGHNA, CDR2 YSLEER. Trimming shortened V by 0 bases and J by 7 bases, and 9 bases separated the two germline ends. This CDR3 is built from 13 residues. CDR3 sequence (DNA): TGCGCCAGCAGCCAAGATTCTCGGGTTGGCTACACCTTC. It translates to CASSQDSRVGYTF.

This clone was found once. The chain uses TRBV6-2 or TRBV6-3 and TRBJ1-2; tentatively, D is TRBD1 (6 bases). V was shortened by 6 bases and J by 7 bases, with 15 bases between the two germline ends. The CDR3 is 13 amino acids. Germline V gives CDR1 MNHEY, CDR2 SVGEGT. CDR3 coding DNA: TGTGCCAGCAGCTGGACAGTCTCCTTTGGCTACACCTTC. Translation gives CASSWTVSFGYTF.

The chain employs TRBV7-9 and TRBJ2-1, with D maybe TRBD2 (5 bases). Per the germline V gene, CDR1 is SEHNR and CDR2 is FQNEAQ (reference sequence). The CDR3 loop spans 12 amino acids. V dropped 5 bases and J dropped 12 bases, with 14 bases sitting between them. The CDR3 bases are TGTGCCAGCAGCCTCCGACCCCTAGCGCAGTTCTTC. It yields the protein CASSLRPLAQFF.

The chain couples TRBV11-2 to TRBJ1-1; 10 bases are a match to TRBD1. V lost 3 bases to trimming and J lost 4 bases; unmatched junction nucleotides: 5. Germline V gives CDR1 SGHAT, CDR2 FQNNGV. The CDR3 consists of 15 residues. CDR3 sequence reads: CASSLTGGRGTEAFF. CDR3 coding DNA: TGTGCCAGCAGCTTGACAGGGGGCAGGGGCACTGAAGCTTTCTTT.

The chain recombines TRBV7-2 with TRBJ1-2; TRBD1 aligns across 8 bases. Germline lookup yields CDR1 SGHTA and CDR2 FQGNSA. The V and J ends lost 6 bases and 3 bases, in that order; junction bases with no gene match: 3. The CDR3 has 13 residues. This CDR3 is CASSWDRYYGYTF. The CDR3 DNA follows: TGTGCCAGCAGTTGGGACAGGTACTATGGCTACACCTTC.

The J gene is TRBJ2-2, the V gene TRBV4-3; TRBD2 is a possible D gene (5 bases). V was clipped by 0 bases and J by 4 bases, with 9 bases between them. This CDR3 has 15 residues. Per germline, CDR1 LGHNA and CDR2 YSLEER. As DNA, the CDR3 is TGCGCCAGCAGCCAAGAAGTCCTAGCCACCGGGGAGCTGTTTTTT. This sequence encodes CASSQEVLATGELFF.

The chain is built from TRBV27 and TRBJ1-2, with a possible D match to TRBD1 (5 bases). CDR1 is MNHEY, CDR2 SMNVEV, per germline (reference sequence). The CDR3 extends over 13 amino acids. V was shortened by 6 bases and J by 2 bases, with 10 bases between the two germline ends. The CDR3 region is CASSPRVNYGYTF. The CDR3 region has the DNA TGTGCCAGCAGCCCCAGGGTAAACTATGGCTACACCTTC.

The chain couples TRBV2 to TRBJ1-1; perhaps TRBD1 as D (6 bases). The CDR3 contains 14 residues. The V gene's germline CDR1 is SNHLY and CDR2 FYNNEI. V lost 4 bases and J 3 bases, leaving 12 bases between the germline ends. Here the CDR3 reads CASSAQGSYTEAFF. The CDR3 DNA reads TGTGCCAGCAGTGCACAGGGCTCTTACACTGAAGCTTTCTTT.

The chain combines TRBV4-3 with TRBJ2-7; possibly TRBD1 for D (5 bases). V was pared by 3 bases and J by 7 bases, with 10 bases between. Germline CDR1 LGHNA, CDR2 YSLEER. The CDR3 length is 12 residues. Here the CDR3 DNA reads TGCGCCAGCAGCCATGGAGCAGGGGAGCAGTACTTC. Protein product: CASSHGAGEQYF.

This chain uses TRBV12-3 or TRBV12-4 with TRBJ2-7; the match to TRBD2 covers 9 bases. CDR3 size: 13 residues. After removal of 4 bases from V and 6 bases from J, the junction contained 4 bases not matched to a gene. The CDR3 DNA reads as TGTGCCAGCAGTTCTAGCGGGGTCGCCGAGCAGTACTTC. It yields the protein CASSSSGVAEQYF.